This TCR beta chain was identified in a study of T cell responses to AZD1222 COVID-19 vaccine. The overall study: The analysis combined second doses at about 4 or about 12 weeks. Study-wide points: Among spike-specific TCRs, nearly half reportedly target unmutated variant regions. Two doses of AZD1222 preceded a rise in Spike-specific TCR breadth and depth. Seropositive AZD1222 recipients at baseline numbered only five or six.

The data were produced by immunoSEQ multiplex PCR, yet TCRdb's version contains in-frame clones alone and is incomplete. Of about 120,000 clones listed, roughly nine tenths are singletons. Remarks on this clone: Its antigen is still unknown.

The CDR3 is 13 residues long. Between the trimmed V and J ends, which lost 0 bases and 10 bases, there was a span of 12 bases. CDR1 and CDR2 from the germline V gene are MGHRA and YSYEKL. The clonotype comes from an adult in good health. This specimen consisted of peripheral blood, obtained on day 0 of AZD1222 vaccination. The chain links TRBV4-1 to TRBJ1-1, with no clear D. CDR3 protein: CASSQDPQAVAFF. CDR3 sequence (DNA): TGCGCCAGCAGCCAAGACCCCCAGGCGGTAGCTTTCTTT.